These 22 T cell receptor beta chains were sequenced from one sample in a study of cytomegalovirus exposure and HLA in healthy donors. The PCR contained 60 Vbeta and 13 Jbeta primers. Method: immunoSEQ multiplex PCR; TCRdb's copy keeps in-frame clones and lacks some. The sample records over 150,000 clones, about 75% being singletons. Sample: PBMCs. The receptors were sampled from a woman in her 50s in good health and CMV-seropositive.

CDR3 protein: CASTTTGGPIYGYTF. The DNA of the CDR3 is TGTGCCAGTACCACAACCGGGGGGCCTATCTATGGCTACACCTTC. This sequence joins TRBV19 and TRBJ1-2; possible D gene TRBD1, 6 bases. CDR3 length: 15 amino acids. The ends were cut back, 7 bases at V and 4 bases at J, with 19 bases in the middle. Per the germline V gene, CDR1 is LNHDA and CDR2 is SQIVND (reference sequence).

This clone was found a few times. V usage is TRBV5-1 and J usage is TRBJ2-7; TRBD1 agrees at 7 bases. Germline CDR1 reads SGHRS; CDR2 reads YFSETQ. The CDR3 sequence is 14 residues long. V dropped 3 bases and J dropped 0; count of bases not matched to a gene: 3. The CDR3 nucleotides are TGCGCCAGCAGCTCGACAGGGAGCTCCTACGAGCAGTACTTC. This translates into CASSSTGSSYEQYF.

The rearrangement joins TRBV7-2 to TRBJ2-1; weak D call: TRBD2 (6 bases). Germline V gene data show CDR1 as SGHTA and CDR2 as FQGNSA. V lost 3 bases, J lost 10 bases, and 19 bases lay in between. This CDR3 has 15 residues. CDR3 loop: CASSFATGDLREQFF. CDR3 sequence (DNA): TGTGCCAGCAGCTTCGCGACGGGGGATCTCAGGGAGCAGTTCTTC.

The chain couples TRBV10-1 to TRBJ2-5; 12 bases fit TRBD2. From germline, CDR1 is WNHNN and CDR2 SYGVQD (reference sequence). The CDR3 is 16 amino acids. V shed 6 bases and J 2 bases; nucleotides not matched to a gene: 7. CDR3 loop: CASSKTSGGTQETQYF. The CDR3 region has the DNA TGCGCCAGCAGCAAAACTAGCGGGGGGACTCAAGAGACCCAGTACTTC.

The chain links TRBV5-6 to TRBJ2-3, with unresolved D. Per germline, CDR1 SGHDT and CDR2 YYEEEE. CDR3 size: 12 residues. Deletions cut 5 bases from V and 2 bases from J, with 6 bases between. The CDR3 sequence is CASRWATDTQYF. The CDR3 DNA reads as TGTGCCAGCAGATGGGCCACAGATACGCAGTATTTT.

This chain connects TRBV5-1 to TRBJ2-2, with a tentative D call TRBD1 (5 bases). With 0 bases removed from V and 2 bases from J, the gap between germline ends came to 11 bases. The CDR3 runs to 16 residues. CDR1 SGHRS and CDR2 YFSETQ come from the germline V gene. This chain's CDR3 is CASSLAPQGNTGELFF. CDR3 sequence (DNA): TGCGCCAGCAGCTTGGCCCCCCAGGGTAACACCGGGGAGCTGTTTTTT.

This clone was observed a single time. The V call is TRBV11-3, the J call TRBJ2-3; no reliable D call. Germline CDR1 and CDR2: SGHNT and YENEEA. Trimming took off 1 base at V and 2 bases at J, with 10 bases between the two ends. CDR3 length: 15 amino acids. CDR3 sequence: CASSLGMRNTDTQYF. CDR3 sequence (DNA): TGTGCCAGCAGCTTAGGTATGCGGAACACAGATACGCAGTATTTT.

The chain employs TRBV29-1 and TRBJ2-3; 7 bases match TRBD1. The CDR3 is 13 residues long. Germline CDR1 reads SQVTM; CDR2 reads ANQGSEA. J gave up 2 bases and V 6 bases, and 5 bases lay outside the gene matches. As DNA, the CDR3 is TGCAGCGTAGCCGGGACAGACACAGATACGCAGTATTTT. This gives the protein CSVAGTDTDTQYF.

This chain joins TRBV7-9 and TRBJ2-7; tentative D call: TRBD1 (6 bases). V dropped 5 bases and J dropped 0 bases, with 11 bases sitting between them. Germline V gene data show CDR1 as SEHNR and CDR2 as FQNEAQ (reference sequence). The CDR3 length is 14 residues. Here the CDR3 reads CASSLADSSYEQYF. The CDR3, as DNA: TGTGCCAGCAGCCTGGCGGACAGCTCCTACGAGCAGTACTTC. Full variable domain (rest looked up from reference TRBV7-9 and TRBJ2-7): DTGVSQNPRHKITKRGQNVTFRCDPISEHNRLYWYRQTLGQGPEFLTYFQNEAQLEKSRLLSDRFSAERPKGSFSTLEIQRTEQGDSAMYLCASSLADSSYEQYFGPGTRLTVT.

This rearrangement joins TRBV6-5 to TRBJ1-2, with TRBD1 as a possible D gene (6 bases). The CDR3 runs 14 residues. CDR1 is MNHEY, CDR2 SVGAGI, per germline. Deletions cut 5 bases from V and 3 bases from J, with 13 bases between. This CDR3 reads CASSGRGAYYGYTF. The CDR3 DNA follows: TGTGCCAGCAGTGGACGGGGGGCGTACTATGGCTACACCTTC.

Comment on this clone: The same CDR3 arises from other DNA sequences in this sample as well. The rearrangement links TRBV11-2 to TRBJ1-1; D gene unclear. Between the trimmed V and J ends, which lost 0 bases and 5 bases, there was a span of 7 bases. This CDR3 has 13 amino acids. Germline lookup yields CDR1 SGHAT and CDR2 FQNNGV. The CDR3 loop reads CASSLEAGTEAFF. CDR3 in DNA: TGTGCCAGCAGCTTAGAAGCGGGGACTGAAGCTTTCTTT.

The chain carries TRBV6-4 and TRBJ2-2; the match to TRBD1 covers 9 bases. Germline CDR1 and CDR2: MRHNA and SNTAGT. This CDR3 spans 14 amino acids. The V and J ends lost 6 bases and 4 bases, in that order; junction bases with no gene match: 3. The CDR3 sequence: CASRGQGGTGELFF. The DNA for the CDR3 is TGTGCCAGCAGGGGACAGGGAGGCACCGGGGAGCTGTTTTTT.

The rearrangement joins TRBV27 to TRBJ2-5; weak D call: TRBD2 (7 bases). This CDR3 region has 12 residues. Germline V gene data show CDR1 as MNHEY and CDR2 as SMNVEV (reference sequence). V dropped 5 bases and J dropped 6 bases, with 10 bases sitting between them. The CDR3 spells CASSPGGKTQYF. The CDR3 DNA reads TGTGCCAGCAGTCCGGGGGGCAAGACCCAGTACTTC.

This clone was found a few times. V usage is TRBV6-1 and J usage is TRBJ2-1; TRBD1 matches at 9 bases. CDR1 and CDR2 (germline): MNHNS, SASEGT. V was clipped by 3 bases and J by 16 bases; unmatched bases: 4. The CDR3 runs to 11 residues. The CDR3 is CASSDRDRAFF. In DNA, the CDR3 is TGTGCCAGCAGTGACCGGGACAGGGCCTTCTTC.

This clone was found once. CDR3 sequence reads: CAWTGVGANVLTF. CDR3 nucleotides: TGTGCCTGGACAGGGGTCGGGGCCAACGTCCTGACTTTC. The chain uses TRBV30 and TRBJ2-6; a possible D gene is TRBD1 (6 bases). Trimming cost V 4 bases and J 4 bases, with 8 bases left between them. Germline CDR1 GTSNPN, CDR2 SVGIG (reference sequence). The CDR3 totals 13 residues.

A few counts support this clone. The chain links TRBV5-1 to TRBJ2-1; 13 nucleotides line up with TRBD2. Germline CDR1 is SGHRS and CDR2 is YFSETQ. The CDR3 is 17 residues long. V lost 3 bases to trimming and J lost 2 bases; unmatched junction nucleotides: 5. The CDR3 DNA is TGCGCCAGCAGCTGGGGGACTAGCGGGGAAACCTACAATGAGCAGTTCTTC. Residues: CASSWGTSGETYNEQFF. Together with reference TRBV5-1 and TRBJ2-1, the CDR3 gives the full variable domain: KAGVTQTPRYLIKTRGQQVTLSCSPISGHRSVSWYQQTPGQGLQFLFEYFSETQRNKGNFPGRFSGRQFSNSRSEMNVSTLELGDSALYLCASSWGTSGETYNEQFFGPGTRLTVL.

The V call is TRBV2, the J call TRBJ1-4; D gene ambiguous. Trimming left V 6 bases short and J 3 bases short, with 11 bases between. This CDR3 comprises 14 residues. Germline V lookup: CDR1 SNHLY, CDR2 FYNNEI. Written as DNA, the CDR3 is TGTGCCAGCAGGGGGTCGAGGGCTAATGAAAAACTGTTTTTT. Translation: CASRGSRANEKLFF.

This clone was counted only a few times. V and J are TRBV25-1 and TRBJ1-4; perhaps TRBD1 as D (6 bases). The CDR3 is made up of 17 amino acids. The ends were cut back, 6 bases at V and 4 bases at J, with 21 bases in the middle. Germline V lookup: CDR1 MGHDK, CDR2 SYGVNS. The CDR3, as DNA: TGTGCCAGCAGCGGATCTTCGAAGGGGGGGATTAATGAAAAACTGTTTTTT. Translating gives CASSGSSKGGINEKLFF.

The chain's CDR3 is CASSLEPEVANTGELFF. CDR3 nucleotides: TGCGCCAGCAGCTTGGAACCTGAGGTCGCGAACACCGGGGAGCTGTTTTTT. V gene TRBV5-1 combines with J gene TRBJ2-2; no clear D. The V end was cut by 0 bases, the J end by 0 bases, with 12 bases between. The CDR3 contains 17 residues. In germline, CDR1 is SGHRS, CDR2 YFSETQ.

A remark on this clone: Other DNA sequences of this sample code for an identical CDR3. The chain has TRBV5-1 and TRBJ2-1; TRBD2 matches at 7 bases. Germline V gene sequence: CDR1 SGHRS, CDR2 YFSETQ. There are 15 residues in the CDR3. Trimming took 0 bases from V and 0 from J; bases not matched to a gene: 0. Here the CDR3 DNA reads TGCGCCAGCAGCTTGGGGGGGGGCTCCTACAATGAGCAGTTCTTC. Translating it yields CASSLGGGSYNEQFF.

V and J are TRBV10-3 and TRBJ2-1; 7 bases are shared with TRBD2. V dropped 2 bases and J dropped 3; count of bases not matched to a gene: 7. The germline V gene has CDR1 ENHRY and CDR2 SYGVKD. This CDR3 has 16 residues. The CDR3 protein is CAISEALGGGYNEQFF. The CDR3 DNA is TGTGCCATCAGTGAGGCGCTGGGGGGGGGCTACAATGAGCAGTTCTTC.

V is TRBV19 and J is TRBJ1-2; 7 bases are a match to TRBD1. J was trimmed by 1 base and V by 5 bases; bases with no gene match: 10. The CDR3 is 16 amino acids. Germline-derived CDR1 and CDR2 are LNHDA and SQIVND (reference sequence). For the CDR3, the DNA is TGTGCCAGTAGTTCTTGGACAGGACGCCTTAACTATGGCTACACCTTC. It yields the protein CASSSWTGRLNYGYTF.